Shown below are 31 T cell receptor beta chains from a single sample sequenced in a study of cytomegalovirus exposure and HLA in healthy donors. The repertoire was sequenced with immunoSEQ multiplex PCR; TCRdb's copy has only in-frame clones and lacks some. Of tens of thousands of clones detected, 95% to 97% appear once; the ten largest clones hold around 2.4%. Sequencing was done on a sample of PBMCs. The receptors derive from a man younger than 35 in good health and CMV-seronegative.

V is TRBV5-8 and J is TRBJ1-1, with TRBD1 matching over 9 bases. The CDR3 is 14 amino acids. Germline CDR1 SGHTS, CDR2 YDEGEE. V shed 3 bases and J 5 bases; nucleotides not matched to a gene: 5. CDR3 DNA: TGTGCCAGCAGCTCACAGGGGGCGCAGACTGAAGCTTTCTTT. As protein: CASSSQGAQTEAFF.

CDR3 DNA sequence: TGTGCCAGCAGTAAGAGGGGACAGGCGATCAGTTCAACTAATGAAAAACTGTTTTTT. This encodes CASSKRGQAISSTNEKLFF. This chain uses TRBV5-4 with TRBJ1-4; 8 bases line up with TRBD1. V was clipped by 5 bases and J by 0 bases; unmatched bases: 15. This CDR3 comprises 19 residues. Germline loops: CDR1 SGHNT, CDR2 YYREEE (reference sequence).

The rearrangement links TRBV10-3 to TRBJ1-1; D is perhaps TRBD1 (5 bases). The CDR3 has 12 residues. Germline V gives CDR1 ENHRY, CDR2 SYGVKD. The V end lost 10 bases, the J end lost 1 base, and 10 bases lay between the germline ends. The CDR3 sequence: CATRTTNTEAFF. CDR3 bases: TGTGCCACCCGGACAACGAACACTGAAGCTTTCTTT.

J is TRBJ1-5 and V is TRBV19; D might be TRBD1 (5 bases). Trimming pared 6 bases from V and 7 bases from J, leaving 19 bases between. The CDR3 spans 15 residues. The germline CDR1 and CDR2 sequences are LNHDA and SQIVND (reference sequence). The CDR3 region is CASRPLGRGDQPQHF. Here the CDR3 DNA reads TGTGCCAGTAGACCTCTAGGGCGGGGGGACCAGCCCCAGCATTTT.

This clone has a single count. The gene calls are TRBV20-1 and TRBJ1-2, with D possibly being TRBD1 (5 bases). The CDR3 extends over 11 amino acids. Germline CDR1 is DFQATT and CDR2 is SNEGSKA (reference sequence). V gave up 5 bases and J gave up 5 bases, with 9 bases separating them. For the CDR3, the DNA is TGCAGTGCTGGGCAGGGATATGGCTACACCTTC. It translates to CSAGQGYGYTF.

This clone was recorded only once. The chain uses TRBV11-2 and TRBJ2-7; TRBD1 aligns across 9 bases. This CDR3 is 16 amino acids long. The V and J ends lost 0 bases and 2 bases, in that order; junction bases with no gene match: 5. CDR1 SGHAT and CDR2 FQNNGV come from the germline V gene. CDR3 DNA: TGTGCCAGCAGCTTAGACCGACAGGGGGGTACCTACGAGCAGTACTTC. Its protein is CASSLDRQGGTYEQYF.

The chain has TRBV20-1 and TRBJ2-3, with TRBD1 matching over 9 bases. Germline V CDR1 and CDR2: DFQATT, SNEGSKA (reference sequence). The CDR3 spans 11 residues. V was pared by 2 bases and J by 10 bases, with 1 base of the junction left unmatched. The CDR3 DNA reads TGCAGTGCTAGACGGACAGGGGCGCAGTATTTT. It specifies CSARRTGAQYF.

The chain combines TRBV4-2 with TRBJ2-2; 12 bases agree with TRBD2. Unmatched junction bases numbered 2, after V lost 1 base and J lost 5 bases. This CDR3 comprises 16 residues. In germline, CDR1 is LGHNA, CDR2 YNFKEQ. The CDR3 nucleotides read TGTGCCAGCAGCCAAGCCGGGACTAGCGGGACCGGGGAGCTGTTTTTT. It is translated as CASSQAGTSGTGELFF.

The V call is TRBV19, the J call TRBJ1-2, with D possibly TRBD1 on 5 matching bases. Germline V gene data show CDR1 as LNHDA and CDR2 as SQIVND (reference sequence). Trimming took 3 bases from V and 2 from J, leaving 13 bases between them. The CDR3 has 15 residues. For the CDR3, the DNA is TGTGCCAGTAGTATCGGTGGACATCCAAACTATGGCTACACCTTC. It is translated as CASSIGGHPNYGYTF.

DNA of the CDR3: TGTGCCAGCAGCGGCGGGACAGGGGCTGGGGCCAACGTCCTGACTTTC. This encodes CASSGGTGAGANVLTF. This chain links TRBV11-2 with TRBJ2-6; 10 nucleotides match TRBD1. The CDR3 runs to 16 residues. CDR1 is SGHAT and CDR2 is FQNNGV in the germline V gene. V lost 5 bases and J lost 2; bases outside the gene matches: 3.

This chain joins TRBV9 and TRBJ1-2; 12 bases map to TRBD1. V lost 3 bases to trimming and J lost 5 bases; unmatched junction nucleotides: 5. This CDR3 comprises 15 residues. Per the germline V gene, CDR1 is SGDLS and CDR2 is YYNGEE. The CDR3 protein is CASSGGQGAVYGYTF. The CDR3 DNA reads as TGTGCCAGCAGCGGGGGACAGGGGGCTGTATATGGCTACACCTTC.

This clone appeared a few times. CDR3 sequence: CASSLTGGRNEQFF. CDR3 bases: TGTGCCAGCAGCTTGACAGGGGGGCGGAATGAGCAGTTCTTC. J is TRBJ2-1 and V is TRBV11-3; 9 bases fit TRBD1. CDR1 and CDR2 (germline): SGHNT, YENEEA. CDR3 size: 14 residues. The V segment lost 3 bases and the J segment 7 bases; nucleotides outside the gene matches: 4.

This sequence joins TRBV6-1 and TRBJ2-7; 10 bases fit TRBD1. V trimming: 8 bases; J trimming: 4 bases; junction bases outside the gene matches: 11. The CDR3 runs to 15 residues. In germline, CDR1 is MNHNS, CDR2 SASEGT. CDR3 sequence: CASWVGGTGVYEQYF. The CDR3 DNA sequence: TGTGCCAGCTGGGTGGGTGGGACAGGGGTGTACGAGCAGTACTTC.

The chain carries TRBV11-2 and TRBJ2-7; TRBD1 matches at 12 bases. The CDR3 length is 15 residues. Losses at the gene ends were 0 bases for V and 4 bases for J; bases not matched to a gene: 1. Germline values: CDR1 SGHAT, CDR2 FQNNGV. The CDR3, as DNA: TGTGCCAGCAGCTTAGAGGGACAGGGGGCTTACGAGCAGTACTTC. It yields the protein CASSLEGQGAYEQYF.

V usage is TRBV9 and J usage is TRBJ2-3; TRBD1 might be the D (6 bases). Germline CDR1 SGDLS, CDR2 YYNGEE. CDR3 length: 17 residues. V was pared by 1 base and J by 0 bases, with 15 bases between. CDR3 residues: CASSVSGQAFSTDTQYF. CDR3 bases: TGTGCCAGCAGCGTATCGGGACAAGCCTTTAGCACAGATACGCAGTATTTT.

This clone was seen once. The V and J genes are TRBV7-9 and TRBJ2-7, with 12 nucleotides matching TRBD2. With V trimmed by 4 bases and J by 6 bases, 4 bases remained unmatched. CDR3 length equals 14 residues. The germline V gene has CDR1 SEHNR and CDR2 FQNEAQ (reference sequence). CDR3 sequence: CASSSWTSGTEQYF. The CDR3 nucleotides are TGTGCCAGCAGCTCTTGGACTAGCGGGACCGAGCAGTACTTC.

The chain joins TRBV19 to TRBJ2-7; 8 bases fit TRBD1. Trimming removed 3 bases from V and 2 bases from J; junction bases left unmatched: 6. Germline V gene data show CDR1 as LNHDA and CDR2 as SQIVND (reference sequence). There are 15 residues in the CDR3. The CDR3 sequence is CASSMATGQAYEQYF. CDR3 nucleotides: TGTGCCAGTAGTATGGCAACGGGACAGGCCTACGAGCAGTACTTC. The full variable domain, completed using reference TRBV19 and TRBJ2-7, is DGGITQSPKYLFRKEGQNVTLSCEQNLNHDAMYWYRQDPGQGLRLIYYSQIVNDFQKGDIAEGYSVSREKKESFPLTVTSAQKNPTAFYLCASSMATGQAYEQYFGPGTRLTVT.

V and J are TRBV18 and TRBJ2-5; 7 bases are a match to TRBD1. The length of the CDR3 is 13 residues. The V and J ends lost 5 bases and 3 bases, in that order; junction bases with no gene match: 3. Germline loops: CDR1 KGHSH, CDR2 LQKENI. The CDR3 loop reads CASSFDREETQYF. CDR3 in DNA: TGTGCCAGCTCATTCGACAGGGAAGAGACCCAGTACTTC.

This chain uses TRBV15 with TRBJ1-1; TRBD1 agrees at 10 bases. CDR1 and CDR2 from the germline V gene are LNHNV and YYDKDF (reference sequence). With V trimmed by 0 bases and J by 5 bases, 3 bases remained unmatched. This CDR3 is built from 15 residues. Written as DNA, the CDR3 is TGTGCCACCAGCAGAGATGACAGGGGGCGGACTGAAGCTTTCTTT. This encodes CATSRDDRGRTEAFF.

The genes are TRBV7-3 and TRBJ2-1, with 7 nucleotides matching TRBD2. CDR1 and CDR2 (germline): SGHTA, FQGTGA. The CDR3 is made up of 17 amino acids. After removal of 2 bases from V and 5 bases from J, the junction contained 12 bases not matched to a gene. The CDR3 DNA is TGTGCCAGCAGCTTACGGGAGAGGGGAGGGACCAACAATGAGCAGTTCTTC. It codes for CASSLRERGGTNNEQFF.

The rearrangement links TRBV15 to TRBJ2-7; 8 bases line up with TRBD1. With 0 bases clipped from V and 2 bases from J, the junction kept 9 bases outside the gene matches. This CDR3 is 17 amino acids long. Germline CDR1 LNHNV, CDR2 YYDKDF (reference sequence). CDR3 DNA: TGTGCCACCAGCAGAGATCGGTTTCAGGGGGCCCCCTACGAGCAGTACTTC. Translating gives CATSRDRFQGAPYEQYF.

The CDR3 nucleotides are TGTGCCAGCTTGGCCCCCCCGATCCGCCCAATGAACACTGAAGCTTTCTTT. Amino acids: CASLAPPIRPMNTEAFF. This sequence joins TRBV21-1 and TRBJ1-1; the table's D call, TRBD1, has no DNA check behind it. TRBV21-1 is a pseudogene. The CDR3 is 17 amino acids.

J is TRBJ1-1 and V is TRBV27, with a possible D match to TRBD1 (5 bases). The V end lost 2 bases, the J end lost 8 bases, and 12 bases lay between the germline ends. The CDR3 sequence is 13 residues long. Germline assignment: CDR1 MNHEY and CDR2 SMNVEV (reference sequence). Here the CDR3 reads CASSLDSRREAFF. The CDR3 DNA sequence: TGTGCCAGCAGTTTAGACAGTCGCCGGGAAGCTTTCTTT.

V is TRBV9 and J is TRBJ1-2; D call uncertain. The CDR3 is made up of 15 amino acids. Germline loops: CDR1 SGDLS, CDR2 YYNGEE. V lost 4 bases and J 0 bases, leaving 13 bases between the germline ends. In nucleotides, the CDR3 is TGTGCCAGCAGCCCGGAGGAGGGTGCTAACTATGGCTACACCTTC. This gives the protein CASSPEEGANYGYTF.

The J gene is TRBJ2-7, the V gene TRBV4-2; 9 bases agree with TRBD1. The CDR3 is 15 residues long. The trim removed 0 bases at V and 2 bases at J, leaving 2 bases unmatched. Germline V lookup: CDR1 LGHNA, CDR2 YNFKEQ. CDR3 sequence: CASSQERDRAYEQYF. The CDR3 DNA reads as TGTGCCAGCAGCCAAGAAAGGGACAGGGCCTACGAGCAGTACTTC.

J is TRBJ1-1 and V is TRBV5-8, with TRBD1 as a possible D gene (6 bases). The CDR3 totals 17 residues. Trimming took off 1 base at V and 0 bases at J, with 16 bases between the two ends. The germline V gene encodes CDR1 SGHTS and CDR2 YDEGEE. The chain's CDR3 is CASSLMQGTRMNTEAFF. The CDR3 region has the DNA TGTGCCAGCAGCTTGATGCAGGGGACGCGCATGAACACTGAAGCTTTCTTT.

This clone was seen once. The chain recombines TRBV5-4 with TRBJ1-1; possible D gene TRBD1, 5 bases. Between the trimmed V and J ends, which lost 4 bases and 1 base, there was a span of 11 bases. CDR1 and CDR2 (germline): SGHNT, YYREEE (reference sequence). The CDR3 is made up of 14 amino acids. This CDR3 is CASSGPQGNTEAFF. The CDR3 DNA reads TGTGCCAGCAGCGGCCCCCAGGGGAACACTGAAGCTTTCTTT.

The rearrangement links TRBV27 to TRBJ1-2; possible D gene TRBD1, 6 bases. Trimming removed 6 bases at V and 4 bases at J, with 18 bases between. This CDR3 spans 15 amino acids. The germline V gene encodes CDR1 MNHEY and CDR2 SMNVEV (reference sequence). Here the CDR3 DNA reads TGTGCCAGCAGAAAATACCAGGACAGCTCCTATGGCTACACCTTC. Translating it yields CASRKYQDSSYGYTF.

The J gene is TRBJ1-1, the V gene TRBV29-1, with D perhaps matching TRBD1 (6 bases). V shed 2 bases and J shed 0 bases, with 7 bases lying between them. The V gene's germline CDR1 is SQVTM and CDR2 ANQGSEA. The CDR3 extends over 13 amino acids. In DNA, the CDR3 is TGCAGCGTTGAACAGGGGATGAACACTGAAGCTTTCTTT. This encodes CSVEQGMNTEAFF.

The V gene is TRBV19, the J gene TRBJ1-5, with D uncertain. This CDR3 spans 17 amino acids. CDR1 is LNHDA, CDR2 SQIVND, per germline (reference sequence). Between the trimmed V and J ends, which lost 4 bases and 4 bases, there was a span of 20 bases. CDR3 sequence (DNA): TGTGCCAGTAGTAATCACGCTTCGGGAATCGGAAATCAGCCCCAGCATTTT. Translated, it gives CASSNHASGIGNQPQHF. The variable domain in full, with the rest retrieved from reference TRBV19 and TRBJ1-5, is DGGITQSPKYLFRKEGQNVTLSCEQNLNHDAMYWYRQDPGQGLRLIYYSQIVNDFQKGDIAEGYSVSREKKESFPLTVTSAQKNPTAFYLCASSNHASGIGNQPQHFGDGTRLSIL.

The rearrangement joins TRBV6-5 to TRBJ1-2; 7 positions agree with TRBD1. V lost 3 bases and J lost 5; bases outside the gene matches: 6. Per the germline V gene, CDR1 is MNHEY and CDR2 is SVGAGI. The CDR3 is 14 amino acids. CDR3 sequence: CASSYARGTYGYTF. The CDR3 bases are TGTGCCAGCAGTTATGCCAGGGGGACGTATGGCTACACCTTC.